Ten or more counts support the clone carrying this T cell receptor (beta chain). These data come from a study of T cells in Graves' hyperthyroidism and ophthalmopathy. The CDR3 extends over 14 amino acids. The V end was cut by 0 bases, the J end by 2 bases, with 5 bases between. Germline V CDR1 and CDR2: KGHSH, LQKENI. Amplified regions were TCR beta CDR3 sequences from RNA transcripts. Researchers ran a first-round RT-PCR on the TCR CDR3 using the HTBI primer set. Each CDR3 protein is one row after TCRdb ran MiXCR on the multiplex PCR reads. This table holds 300,000 to 450,000 distinct CDR3 sequences, over 11% found once.

The chain employs TRBV18 and TRBJ2-4; D ambiguous. Sequenced input: blood. The clonotype comes from a woman aged 55-70 years with Graves' hyperthyroidism. CDR3 DNA sequence: TGTGCCAGCTCACCACCAGAAACCAAAAACATTCAGTACTTC. The encoded protein is CASSPPETKNIQYF.